This T cell receptor (beta chain) originates from a study of T cells after yellow fever vaccination. This clonotype was observed a handful of times. TCRdb passed the 5' RACE reads through MiXCR, listing each CDR3 protein once. Of about 220,000 distinct CDR3 sequences listed, roughly 3.3% are singletons. This CDR3 region has 13 residues. V gave up 4 bases and J gave up 4 bases, with 8 bases separating them. The germline gives CDR1 SQVTM, CDR2 ANQGSEA. Specimen: CD4+ T cells sorted from PBMCs, collected 10 days after the yellow fever booster vaccination. The TCR sequence derives from a man younger than 35 who received the YFV17D yellow fever vaccine. The chain carries TRBV29-1 and TRBJ2-6; D tentatively fits TRBD1 or TRBD2 (5 bases each). The CDR3 DNA reads TGCAGCGTTGTAGGGACCGGGGCCAACGTCCTGACTTTC. This codes for CSVVGTGANVLTF.